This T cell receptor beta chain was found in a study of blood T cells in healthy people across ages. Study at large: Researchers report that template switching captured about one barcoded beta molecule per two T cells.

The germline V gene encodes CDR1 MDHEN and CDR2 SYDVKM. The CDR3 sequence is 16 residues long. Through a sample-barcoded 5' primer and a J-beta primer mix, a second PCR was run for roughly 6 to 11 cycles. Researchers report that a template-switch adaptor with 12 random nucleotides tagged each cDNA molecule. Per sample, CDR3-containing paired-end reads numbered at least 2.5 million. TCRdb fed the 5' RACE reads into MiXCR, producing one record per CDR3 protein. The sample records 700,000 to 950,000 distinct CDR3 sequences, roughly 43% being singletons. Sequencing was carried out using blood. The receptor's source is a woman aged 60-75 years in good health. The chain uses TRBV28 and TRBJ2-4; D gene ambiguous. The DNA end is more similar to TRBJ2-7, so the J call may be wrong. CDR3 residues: CASNGQVAARSYEQYF. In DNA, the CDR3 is TGTGCCAGCAACGGCCAAGTGGCGGCGCGATCCTACGAGCAGTACTTC.